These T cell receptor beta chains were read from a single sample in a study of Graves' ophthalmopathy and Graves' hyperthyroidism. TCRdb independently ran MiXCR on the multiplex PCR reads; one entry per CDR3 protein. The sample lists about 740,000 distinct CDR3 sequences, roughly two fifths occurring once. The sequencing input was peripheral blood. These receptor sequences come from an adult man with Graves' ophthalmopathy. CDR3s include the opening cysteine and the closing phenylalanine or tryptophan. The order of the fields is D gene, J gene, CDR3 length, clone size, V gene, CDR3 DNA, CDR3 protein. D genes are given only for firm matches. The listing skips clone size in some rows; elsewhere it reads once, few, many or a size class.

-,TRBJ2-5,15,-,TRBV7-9,TGTGCCAGCAGCCAGGATCGAGTAGCGGAAGAGACCCAGTACTTC,CASSQDRVAEETQYF
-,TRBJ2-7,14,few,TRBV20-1,TGCAGTGCCCCTAACCGGGCCCAAGACCACGAGCAGTACTTC,CSAPNRAQDHEQYF
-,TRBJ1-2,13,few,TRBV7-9,TGTGCCAGCAGTCCCTCCCCAGTTTGGGGCTACACCTTC,CASSPSPVWGYTF
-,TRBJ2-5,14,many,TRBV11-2,TGTGCCAGCAGCCGTGAGGGGGGCAGAGAGACCCAGTACTTC,CASSREGGRETQYF
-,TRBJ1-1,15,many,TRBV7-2,TGTGCCAGCAGCCCCTACGGGACGGTGAACACTGAAGCTTTCTTT,CASSPYGTVNTEAFF
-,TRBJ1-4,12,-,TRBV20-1,TGCAGTGCTGAGAGAGGGAATGAAAAACTGTTTTTT,CSAERGNEKLFF
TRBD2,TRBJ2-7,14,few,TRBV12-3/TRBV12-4,TGTGCCAGCAGGTCACTAGCGGGAGTAGGCGAGCAGTACTTC,CASRSLAGVGEQYF
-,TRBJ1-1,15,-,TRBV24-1,TGTGCCACCATGGGACATGGGGGAATGAACACTGAAGCTTTCTTT,CATMGHGGMNTEAFF
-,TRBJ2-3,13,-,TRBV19,TGTGCCAGTAGGACAGGAAACACAGATACGCAGTATTTT,CASRTGNTDTQYF
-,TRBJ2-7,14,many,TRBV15,TGTGCCACCAGCAATTCGGGCAGCCACTACGAGCAGTACTTC,CATSNSGSHYEQYF
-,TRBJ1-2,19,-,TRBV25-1,TGTGCCAGCAGTGAATACGACGGAAAGAACACCGGGGCAGGGGTTGGCTACACCTTC,CASSEYDGKNTGAGVGYTF
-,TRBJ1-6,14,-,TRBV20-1,TGCAGTGCCAATACAGGGTCGAGGAATTCACCCCTCCACTTT,CSANTGSRNSPLHF
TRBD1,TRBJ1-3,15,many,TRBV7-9,TGTGCCAGCAGCACCGGACAGGGCGCTGGAAACACCATATATTTT,CASSTGQGAGNTIYF
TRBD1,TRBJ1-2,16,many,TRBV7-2,TGTGCCAGCAGCTTAAGGGACAGTTATGCCGGGTTGGCTAATACCTTC,CASSLRDSYAGLANTF
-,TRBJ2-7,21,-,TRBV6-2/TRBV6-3,TGTGCCAGCAGTTATCTGGCAACCGCGACTAGGGCCCTGAGGGCATTCTACGAGCAGTACTTC,CASSYLATATRALRAFYEQYF
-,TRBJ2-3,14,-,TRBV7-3,TGTGCCAGCGGCAGAGCCTTGGTTGCAGATACGCAGTATTTT,CASGRALVADTQYF
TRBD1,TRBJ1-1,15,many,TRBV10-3,TGTGCCATCAGTGCGGGACAGGGAGTCAACACTGAAGCTTTCTTT,CAISAGQGVNTEAFF
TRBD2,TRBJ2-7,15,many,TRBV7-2,TGTGCCAGCAGCTTAGCAGCGGGAGACCCATACGAGCAGTACTTC,CASSLAAGDPYEQYF
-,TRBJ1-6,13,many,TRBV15,TGTGCCACCAGCTTGTCTTCGGATTCACCCCTCCACTTT,CATSLSSDSPLHF
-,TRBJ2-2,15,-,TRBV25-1,TGTGCCAGCAGTGAGTCCAGGGTTTTGGACGGGGAGCTGTTTTTT,CASSESRVLDGELFF
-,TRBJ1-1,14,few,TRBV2,TGTGCCAGCAGTTTCAGTATATGGAACACTGAAGCTTTCTTT,CASSFSIWNTEAFF
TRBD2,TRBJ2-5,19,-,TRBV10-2,TGTGCCAGCAGCCCGCCCGGGGGACTAGCGGGATATTACCAAGAGACCCAGTACTTC,CASSPPGGLAGYYQETQYF
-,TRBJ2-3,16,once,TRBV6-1,TGTGCCAGCAGTGAATGGGCAGGGGGGATCACAGATACGCAGTATTTT,CASSEWAGGITDTQYF
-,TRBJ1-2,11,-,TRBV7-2,TGTGCCAGCAGCTTAGTGATTCCCCCCACCTTC,CASSLVIPPTF
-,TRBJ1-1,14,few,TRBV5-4,TGTGCCAGCAGCTTGAAGAGAAGGAACACTGAAGCTTTCTTT,CASSLKRRNTEAFF
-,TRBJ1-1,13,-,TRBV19,TGTGCCAGCTGGGGTACTCGCGTCACTGAAGCTTTCTTT,CASWGTRVTEAFF
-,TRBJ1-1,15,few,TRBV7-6,TGTGCCAGCAGCTTAGAGTGGGGGGGAGGGACTGAAGCTTTCTTT,CASSLEWGGGTEAFF
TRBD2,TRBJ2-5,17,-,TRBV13,TGTGCCAGCAGCTACTTAGGTAGCGGGAGGGCCAGAGAGACCCAGTACTTC,CASSYLGSGRARETQYF
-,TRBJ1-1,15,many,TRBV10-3,TGTGCCATCAGTGAAGGGTCTGGGAAGGGAACTGAAGCTTTCTTT,CAISEGSGKGTEAFF
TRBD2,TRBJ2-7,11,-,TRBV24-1,TGTGCCACCAGTGATTACTGCGGGAGGTACTTC,CATSDYCGRYF
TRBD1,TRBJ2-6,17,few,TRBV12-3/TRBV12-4,TGTGCCAGCAGTCCGGGACAGTCTCGCTCTGGGGCCAACGTCCTGACTTTC,CASSPGQSRSGANVLTF
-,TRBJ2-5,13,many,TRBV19,TGTGCCAGTAGTTCCTACGGGGGGCGCGGCCAGTACTTC,CASSSYGGRGQYF
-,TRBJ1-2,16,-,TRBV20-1,TGCAGTGCTGGTACCCCGGGGGTGGGAGACTACTATGGCTACACCTTC,CSAGTPGVGDYYGYTF
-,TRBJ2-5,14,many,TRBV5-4,TGTGCCAGCAGCGGCTGGGCTGACCAAGAGACCCAGTACTTC,CASSGWADQETQYF
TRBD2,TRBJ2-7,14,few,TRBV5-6,TGTGCCAGCAGCTCGACTAGCGGAAGATACGAGCAGTACTTC,CASSSTSGRYEQYF
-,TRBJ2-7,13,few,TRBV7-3,TGTGCCAGCAGTCGTAGGGGGATGAACGAGCAGTACTTC,CASSRRGMNEQYF
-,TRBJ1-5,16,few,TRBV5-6,TGTGCCAGCAGCTTGTGGGGTATAGACGGGGTAGGGCCCCAGCATTTT,CASSLWGIDGVGPQHF
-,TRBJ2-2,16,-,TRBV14,TGTGCCAGCAGCCAATTAGGGCCGTGGAACACCGGGGAGCTGTTTTTT,CASSQLGPWNTGELFF
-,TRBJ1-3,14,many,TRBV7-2,TGTGCCAGCAGCTTAACAGGGTCCGGAAACACCATATATTTT,CASSLTGSGNTIYF
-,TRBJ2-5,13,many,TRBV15,TGTGCCACCAGCAGAGATGATAAAGAGACCCAGTACTTC,CATSRDDKETQYF
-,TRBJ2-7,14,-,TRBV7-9,TGTGCCAGCACCACTGCTGGGGGGCCGCACGAGCAGTACTTC,CASTTAGGPHEQYF
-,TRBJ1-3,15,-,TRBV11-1,TGTGCCAGCAGCTTAGTGGGCAGGGCTGGAAACATCATATATTTT,CASSLVGRAGNIIYF
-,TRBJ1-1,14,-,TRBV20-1,TGCAGTGCTAGAGAAGCGGCAGACAACACTGAAGCTTTCTTT,CSAREAADNTEAFF
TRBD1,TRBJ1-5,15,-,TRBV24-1,TGTGCCACCAGTGATTTGGGGACAGGGAATCAGCCCCAGCATTTT,CATSDLGTGNQPQHF
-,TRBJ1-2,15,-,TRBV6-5,TGTGCCAGCAGTTACTTGGCGGGCTCGCCCCAGGGCTACACCTTC,CASSYLAGSPQGYTF
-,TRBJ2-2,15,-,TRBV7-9,TGTGCCAGCAGCTTAGGACTATCTCACACCGGGGAGCTGTTTTTT,CASSLGLSHTGELFF
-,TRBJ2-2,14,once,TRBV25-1,TGTGCCAGCAGAGATTACGTGAACACCGGGGAGCTGTTTTTT,CASRDYVNTGELFF
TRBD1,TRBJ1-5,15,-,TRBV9,TGTGCCAGCAGTTTTACAGGGGCTAGCAATCAGCCCCAGCATTTT,CASSFTGASNQPQHF
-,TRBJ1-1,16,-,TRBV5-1,TGCGCCAGCAGCCTGGCGGCGAGGCGGGGGAGCACTGAAGCTTTCTTT,CASSLAARRGSTEAFF
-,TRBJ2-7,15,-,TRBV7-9,TGTGCCAGCAGCTTGGTTGCTGGGACGACCTACGAGCAGTACTTC,CASSLVAGTTYEQYF
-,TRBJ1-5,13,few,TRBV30,TGTGCCTGGAGTCCGGGACCCAATCAGCCCCAGCATTTT,CAWSPGPNQPQHF
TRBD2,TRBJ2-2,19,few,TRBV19,TGTGCCAGTAGTTTGGGACTAGCGGGGGGGATTCCAGTCACCGGGGAGCTGTTTTTT,CASSLGLAGGIPVTGELFF
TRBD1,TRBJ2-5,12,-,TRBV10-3,TGTGCCACAGGGAGGACAGGGAAGACCCAGTACTTC,CATGRTGKTQYF
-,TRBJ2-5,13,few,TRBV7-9,TGTGCCAGCAGCTTAATTGAGCGGGAGACCCAGTACTTC,CASSLIERETQYF
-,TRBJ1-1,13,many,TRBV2,TGTGCCAGCAGTGAAGATTTCACCGATGAAGCTTTCTTT,CASSEDFTDEAFF
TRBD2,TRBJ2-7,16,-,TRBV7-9,TGTGCCAGCAGCGCCGTGGGGACTAGCGGGAACTACGAGCAGTACTTC,CASSAVGTSGNYEQYF